This TCR beta chain appears in the sequencing data of a study of T cells in Graves' hyperthyroidism and ophthalmopathy. RNA transcripts gave rise to amplified TCR beta CDR3 regions. The primer set for the first-round RT-PCR of the TCR CDR3 was HTBI. TCRdb reanalysed the multiplex PCR reads using MiXCR and keeps one entry per CDR3 protein. Of around 280,000 distinct CDR3 sequences listed, about an eighth are singletons. This clonotype has at least ten counts. This CDR3 contains 17 residues. V lost 6 bases and J lost 0; bases outside the gene matches: 8. Germline V gene lookup returns CDR1 SQVTM and CDR2 ANQGSEA.

The chain carries TRBV29-1 and TRBJ2-2; 12 nucleotides match TRBD2. The TCR originated in a woman aged 40 to 55 with Graves' hyperthyroidism. Sequencing input: blood. CDR3 protein: CSVGGLAGRPNTGELFF. Here the CDR3 DNA reads TGCAGCGTAGGAGGACTAGCGGGGAGACCGAACACCGGGGAGCTGTTTTTT.